This T cell receptor (beta chain) was identified in a study of CD8 T cells in Susac syndrome. Study conclusions and caveats: The number of individuals included in the study's TCR sequencing and HLA analysis was acknowledged as relatively small.

Worth noting for this clonotype: As yet, its antigen is unknown.

RNA, at roughly 0.45 to 1 ug, was reverse transcribed with random hexamers. With immunoSEQ multiplex PCR, TCR beta CDR3 was amplified across 54 Vbeta and 13 Jbeta. TCRdb re-called the immunoSEQ multiplex PCR reads through MiXCR, storing one row per CDR3 protein. The sample records 150,000 to 160,000 distinct CDR3 sequences, approximately 94% being singletons. CD8+ and CD4+ T cells from blood underwent TCR beta sequencing, which was carried out in a high-throughput format. Bulk CD8+ and CD4+ cells came from magnetic negative isolation; CD8+ TEMRA by FACS. In germline, CDR1 is MNHEY, CDR2 SMNVEV (reference sequence). With 3 bases removed from V and 3 bases from J, the gap between germline ends came to 9 bases. The CDR3 runs 14 residues.

Material: CD8+ T cells from PBMCs. This clonotype was obtained from a human donor with multiple sclerosis. The rearrangement links TRBV27 to TRBJ1-5; TRBD1 is a possible D gene (6 bases). CDR3 sequence: CASSFPGANQPQHF. As DNA, the CDR3 is TGTGCCAGCAGTTTCCCAGGGGCCAATCAGCCCCAGCATTTT.